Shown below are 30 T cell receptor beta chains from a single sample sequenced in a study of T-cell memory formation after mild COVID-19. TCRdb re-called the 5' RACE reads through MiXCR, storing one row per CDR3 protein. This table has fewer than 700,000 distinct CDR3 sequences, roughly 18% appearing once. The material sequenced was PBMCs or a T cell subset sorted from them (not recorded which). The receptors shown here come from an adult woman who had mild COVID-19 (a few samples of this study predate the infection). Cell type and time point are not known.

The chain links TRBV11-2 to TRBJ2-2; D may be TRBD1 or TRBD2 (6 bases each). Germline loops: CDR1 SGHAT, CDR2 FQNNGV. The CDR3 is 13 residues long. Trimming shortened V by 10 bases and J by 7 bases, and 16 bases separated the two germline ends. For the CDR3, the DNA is TGTGCCACTCTCGGGGGCGGGAACGGGGAGCTGTTTTTT. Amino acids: CATLGGGNGELFF.

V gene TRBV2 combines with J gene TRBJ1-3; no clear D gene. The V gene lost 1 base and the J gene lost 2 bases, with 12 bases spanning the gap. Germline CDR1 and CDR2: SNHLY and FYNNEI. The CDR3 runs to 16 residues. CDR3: CASSEGWAGTGNTIYF. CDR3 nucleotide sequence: TGTGCCAGCAGTGAAGGGTGGGCCGGTACTGGAAACACCATATATTTT.

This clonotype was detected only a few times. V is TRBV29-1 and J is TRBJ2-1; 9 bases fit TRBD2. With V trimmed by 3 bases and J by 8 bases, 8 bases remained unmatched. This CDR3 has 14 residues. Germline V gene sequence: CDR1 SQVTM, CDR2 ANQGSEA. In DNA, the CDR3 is TGCAGCGTTGACCGCTTGCGGGAGGGTTATGAGCAGTTCTTC. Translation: CSVDRLREGYEQFF.

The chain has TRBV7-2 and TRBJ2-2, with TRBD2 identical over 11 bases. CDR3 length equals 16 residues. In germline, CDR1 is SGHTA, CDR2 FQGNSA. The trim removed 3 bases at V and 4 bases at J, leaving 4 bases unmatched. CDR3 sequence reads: CASSLTSGDLTGELFF. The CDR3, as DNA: TGTGCCAGCAGCTTGACTAGCGGGGACCTCACCGGGGAGCTGTTTTTT.

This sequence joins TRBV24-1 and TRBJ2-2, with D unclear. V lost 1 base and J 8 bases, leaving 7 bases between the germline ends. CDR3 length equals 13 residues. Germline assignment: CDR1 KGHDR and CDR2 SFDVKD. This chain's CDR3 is CATSDFMRGELFF. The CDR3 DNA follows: TGTGCCACCAGTGATTTTATGCGGGGGGAGCTGTTTTTT.

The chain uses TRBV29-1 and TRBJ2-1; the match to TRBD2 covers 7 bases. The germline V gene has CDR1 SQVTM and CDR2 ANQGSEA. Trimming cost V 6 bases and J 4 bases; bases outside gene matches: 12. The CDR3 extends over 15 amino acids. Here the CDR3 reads CSVRAGLHNYNEQFF. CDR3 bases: TGCAGCGTCAGAGCGGGACTCCACAATTACAATGAGCAGTTCTTC.

For the CDR3, the DNA is TGTGCCAGCAGCTTAGCCGGGACTAGCGGGATCAGTGAGCAGTTCTTC. This translates into CASSLAGTSGISEQFF. The chain has TRBV7-9 and TRBJ2-1; 13 positions match TRBD2. Germline CDR1 reads SEHNR; CDR2 reads FQNEAQ (reference sequence). After removal of 0 bases from V and 9 bases from J, the junction contained 5 bases not matched to a gene. The CDR3 is 16 residues long. Supplemented by reference TRBV7-9 and TRBJ2-1, the full variable domain reads DTGVSQNPRHKITKRGQNVTFRCDPISEHNRLYWYRQTLGQGPEFLTYFQNEAQLEKSRLLSDRFSAERPKGSFSTLEIQRTEQGDSAMYLCASSLAGTSGISEQFFGPGTRLTVL.

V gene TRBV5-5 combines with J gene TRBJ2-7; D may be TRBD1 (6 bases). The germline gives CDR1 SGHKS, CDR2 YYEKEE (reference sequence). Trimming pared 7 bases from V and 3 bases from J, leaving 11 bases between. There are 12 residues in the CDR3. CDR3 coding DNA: TGTGCCAGCGCAACGACAGGCTACGAGCAGTACTTC. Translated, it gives CASATTGYEQYF.

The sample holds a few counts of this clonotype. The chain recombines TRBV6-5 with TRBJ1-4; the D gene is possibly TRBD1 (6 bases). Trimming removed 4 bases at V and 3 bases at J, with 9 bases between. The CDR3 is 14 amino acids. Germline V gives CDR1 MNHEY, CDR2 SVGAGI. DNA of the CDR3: TGTGCCAGCAGTTTTCGACAGGCTAATGAAAAACTGTTTTTT. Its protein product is CASSFRQANEKLFF.

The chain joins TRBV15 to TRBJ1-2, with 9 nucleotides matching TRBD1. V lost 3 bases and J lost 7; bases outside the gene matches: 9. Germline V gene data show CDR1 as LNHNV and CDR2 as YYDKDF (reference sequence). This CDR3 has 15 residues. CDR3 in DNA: TGTGCCACCAGCAGGAGTTTACAGGGGGCTGGTGGCTACACCTTC. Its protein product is CATSRSLQGAGGYTF. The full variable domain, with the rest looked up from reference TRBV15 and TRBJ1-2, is DAMVIQNPRYQVTQFGKPVTLSCSQTLNHNVMYWYQQKSSQAPKLLFHYYDKDFNNEADTPDNFQSRRPNTSFCFLDIRSPGLGDTAMYLCATSRSLQGAGGYTFGSGTRLTVV.

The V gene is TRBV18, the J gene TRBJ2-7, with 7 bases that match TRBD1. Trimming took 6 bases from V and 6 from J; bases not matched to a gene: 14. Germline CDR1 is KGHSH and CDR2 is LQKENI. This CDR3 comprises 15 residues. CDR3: CASSEAGAGGSEQYF. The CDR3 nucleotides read TGTGCCAGCTCCGAGGCCGGGGCAGGGGGTTCCGAGCAGTACTTC.

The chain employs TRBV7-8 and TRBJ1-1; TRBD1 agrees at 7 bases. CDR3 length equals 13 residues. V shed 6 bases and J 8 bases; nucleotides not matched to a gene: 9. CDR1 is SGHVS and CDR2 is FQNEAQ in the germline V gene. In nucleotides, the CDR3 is TGTGCCAGCAGTAAAGGCCTCAGGGGGGAAGCTTTCTTT. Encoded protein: CASSKGLRGEAFF.

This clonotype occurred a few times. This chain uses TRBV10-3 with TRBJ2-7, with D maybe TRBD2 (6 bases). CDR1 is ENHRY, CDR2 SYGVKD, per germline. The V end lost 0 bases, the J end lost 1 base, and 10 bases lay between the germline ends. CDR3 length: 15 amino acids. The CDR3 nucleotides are TGTGCCATCAGTGAGTCAGGGCGGGAATCCTACGAGCAGTACTTC. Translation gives CAISESGRESYEQYF.

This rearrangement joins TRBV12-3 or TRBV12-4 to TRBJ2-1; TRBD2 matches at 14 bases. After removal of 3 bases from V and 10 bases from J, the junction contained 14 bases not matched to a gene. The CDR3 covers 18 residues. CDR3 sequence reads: CASSFKGTSGSLPREQFF. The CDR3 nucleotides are TGTGCCAGCAGTTTTAAGGGGACTAGCGGGAGTCTCCCTCGAGAGCAGTTCTTC.

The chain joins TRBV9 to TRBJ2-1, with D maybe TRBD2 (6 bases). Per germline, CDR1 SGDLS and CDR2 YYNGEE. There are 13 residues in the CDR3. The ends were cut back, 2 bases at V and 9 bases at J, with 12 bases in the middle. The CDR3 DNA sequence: TGTGCCAGCAGCGTGCGGGGTCCGGGTGAGCAGTTCTTC. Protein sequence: CASSVRGPGEQFF. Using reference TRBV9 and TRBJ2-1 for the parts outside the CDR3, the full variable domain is DSGVTQTPKHLITATGQRVTLRCSPRSGDLSVYWYQQSLDQGLQFLIQYYNGEERAKGNILERFSAQQFPDLHSELNLSSLELGDSALYFCASSVRGPGEQFFGPGTRLTVL.

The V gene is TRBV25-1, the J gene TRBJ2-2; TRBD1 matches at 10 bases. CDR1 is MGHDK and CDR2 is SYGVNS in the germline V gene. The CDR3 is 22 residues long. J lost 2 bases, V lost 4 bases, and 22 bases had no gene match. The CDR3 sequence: CASSALRPGTGDLEANTGELFF. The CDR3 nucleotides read TGTGCCAGCAGTGCCCTCCGTCCCGGGACAGGGGACCTCGAAGCCAACACCGGGGAGCTGTTTTTT. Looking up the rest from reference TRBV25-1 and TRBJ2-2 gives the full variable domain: EADIYQTPRYLVIGTGKKITLECSQTMGHDKMYWYQQDPGMELHLIHYSYGVNSTEKGDLSSESTVSRIRTEHFPLTLESARPSHTSQYLCASSALRPGTGDLEANTGELFFGEGSRLTVL.

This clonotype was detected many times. The CDR3 DNA reads TGTGCCAGCAGCTTAGGAAAGATCACAGATACGCAGTATTTT. Its protein product is CASSLGKITDTQYF. The chain couples TRBV7-2 to TRBJ2-3; D remains ambiguous. This CDR3 contains 14 residues. The germline V and J ends were trimmed by 1 base and 2 bases, with 7 bases remaining between them. Looked up from germline, CDR1 is SGHTA and CDR2 is FQGNSA.

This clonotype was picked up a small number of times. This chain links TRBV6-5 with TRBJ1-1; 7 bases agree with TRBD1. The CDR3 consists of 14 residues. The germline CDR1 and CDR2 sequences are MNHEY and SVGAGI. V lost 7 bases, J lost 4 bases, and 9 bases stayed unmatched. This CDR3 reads CASKARGTGTEAFF. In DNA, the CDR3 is TGTGCCAGCAAGGCCAGGGGGACGGGCACTGAAGCTTTCTTT.

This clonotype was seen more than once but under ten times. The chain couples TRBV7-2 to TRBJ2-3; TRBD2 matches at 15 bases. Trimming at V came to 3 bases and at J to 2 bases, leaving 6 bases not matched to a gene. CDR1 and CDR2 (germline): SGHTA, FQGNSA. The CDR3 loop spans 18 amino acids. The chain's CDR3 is CASSFGGTSGGSTDTQYF. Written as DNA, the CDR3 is TGTGCCAGCAGCTTTGGTGGGACTAGCGGGGGGTCCACAGATACGCAGTATTTT.

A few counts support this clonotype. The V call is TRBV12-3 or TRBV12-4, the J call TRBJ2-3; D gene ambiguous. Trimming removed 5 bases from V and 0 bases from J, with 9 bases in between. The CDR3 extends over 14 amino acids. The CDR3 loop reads CASSHSTSTDTQYF. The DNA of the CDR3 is TGTGCCAGCAGTCATTCGACTAGCACAGATACGCAGTATTTT.

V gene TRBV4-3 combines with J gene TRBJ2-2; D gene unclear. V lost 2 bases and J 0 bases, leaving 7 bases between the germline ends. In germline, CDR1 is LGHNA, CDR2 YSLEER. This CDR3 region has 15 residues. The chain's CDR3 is CASSQWTSNTGELFF. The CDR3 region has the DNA TGCGCCAGCAGCCAATGGACCTCGAACACCGGGGAGCTGTTTTTT.

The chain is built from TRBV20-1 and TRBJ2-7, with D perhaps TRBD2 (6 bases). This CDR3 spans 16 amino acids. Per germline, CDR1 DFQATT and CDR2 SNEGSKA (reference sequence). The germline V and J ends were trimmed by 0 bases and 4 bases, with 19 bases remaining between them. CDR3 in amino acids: CSARDLSSASYYEQYF. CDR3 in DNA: TGCAGTGCTAGAGATCTGTCTAGCGCCAGCTATTACGAGCAGTACTTC.

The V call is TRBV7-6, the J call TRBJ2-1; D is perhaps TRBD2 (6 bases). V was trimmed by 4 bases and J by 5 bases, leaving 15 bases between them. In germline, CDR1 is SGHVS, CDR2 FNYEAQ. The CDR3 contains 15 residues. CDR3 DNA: TGTGCCAGCAGCTCGATGACTAGTCTGAACAATGAGCAGTTCTTC. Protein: CASSSMTSLNNEQFF.

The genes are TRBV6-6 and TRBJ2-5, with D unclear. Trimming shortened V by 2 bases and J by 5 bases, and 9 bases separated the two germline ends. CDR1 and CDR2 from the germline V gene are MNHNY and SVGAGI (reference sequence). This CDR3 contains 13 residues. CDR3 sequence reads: CASSYGWSETQYF. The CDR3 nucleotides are TGTGCCAGCAGTTACGGCTGGAGTGAGACCCAGTACTTC.

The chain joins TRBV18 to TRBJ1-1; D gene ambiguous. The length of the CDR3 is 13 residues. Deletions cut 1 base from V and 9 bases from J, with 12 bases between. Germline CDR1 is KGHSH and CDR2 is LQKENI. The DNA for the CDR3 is TGTGCCAGCTCACCACAGGGAGGCAGCCAAGCTTTCTTT. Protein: CASSPQGGSQAFF.

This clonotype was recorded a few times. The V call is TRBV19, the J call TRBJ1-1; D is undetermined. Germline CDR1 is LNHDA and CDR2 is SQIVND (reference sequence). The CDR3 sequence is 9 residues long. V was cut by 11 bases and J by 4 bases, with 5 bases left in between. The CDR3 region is CAGGTEAFF. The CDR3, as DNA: TGTGCCGGCGGCACTGAAGCTTTCTTT.

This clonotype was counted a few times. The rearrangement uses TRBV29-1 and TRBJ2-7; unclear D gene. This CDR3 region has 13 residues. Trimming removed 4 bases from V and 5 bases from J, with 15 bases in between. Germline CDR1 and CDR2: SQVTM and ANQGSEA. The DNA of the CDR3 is TGCAGCGTTGGCGAGAACCATGGGGACGAGCAGTACTTC. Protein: CSVGENHGDEQYF.

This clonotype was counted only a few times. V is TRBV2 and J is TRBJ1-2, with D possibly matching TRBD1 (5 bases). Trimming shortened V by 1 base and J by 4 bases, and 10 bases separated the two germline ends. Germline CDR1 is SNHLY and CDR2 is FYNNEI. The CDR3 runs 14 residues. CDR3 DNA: TGTGCCAGCAGTGAAGGAGGGACGGGCTATGGCTACACCTTC. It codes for CASSEGGTGYGYTF.

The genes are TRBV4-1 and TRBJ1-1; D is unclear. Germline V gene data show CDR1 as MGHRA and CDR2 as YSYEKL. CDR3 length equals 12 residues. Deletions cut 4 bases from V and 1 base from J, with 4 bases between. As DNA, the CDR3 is TGCGCCAGCAGCCGACAGAACACTGAAGCTTTCTTT. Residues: CASSRQNTEAFF.

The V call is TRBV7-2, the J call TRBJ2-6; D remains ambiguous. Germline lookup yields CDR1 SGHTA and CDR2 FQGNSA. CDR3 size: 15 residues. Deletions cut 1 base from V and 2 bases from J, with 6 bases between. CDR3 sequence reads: CASSLVAAGANVLTF. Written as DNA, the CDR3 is TGTGCCAGCAGCTTAGTGGCAGCTGGGGCCAACGTCCTGACTTTC.